The sequence of this T cell receptor (beta chain) was determined in a study of blood T cell repertoires in COVID-19. In the study overall: The United States, Italy and Spain provided the acute and convalescent COVID-19 samples. Sources were T cells, B-cell-depleted T cells, or PBMCs; the material itself was cDNA or gDNA.

Original handling: For nucleated cells, counts were estimated from reference gene primer amplification. TCRdb's table, derived via immunoSEQ multiplex PCR, lists solely in-frame clones and lacks some. V and J calls and clone size are copied from that table; D and trimming were computed from the DNA. The sample lists 91,000 or so clones; about 86% were seen once. This TCR was recovered from a woman aged 60-75 years in a cohort sampled during active or convalescent COVID-19. The sample taken for sequencing was peripheral blood.

The CDR3 sequence: CASRLVSGGRQETQYF. The CDR3 region has the DNA TGTGCCAGCCGACTGGTATCGGGGGGGCGGCAAGAGACCCAGTACTTC. This chain connects TRBV6-6 to TRBJ2-5; TRBD2 aligns across 8 bases. CDR3 length: 16 residues. Germline CDR1 MNHNY, CDR2 SVGAGI (reference sequence). V was clipped by 8 bases and J by 2 bases; unmatched bases: 13.